The 26 T cell receptor beta chains presented below share a single source sample, sequenced in a study of blood T cells in healthy people across ages. Through a sample-barcoded 5' primer and a J-beta primer mix, a second PCR was run for 7 to 11 cycles. MiXCR, applied by TCRdb to the 5' RACE reads, yields one record per CDR3 protein. The sample contains fewer than 1,200,000 distinct CDR3 sequences, 20% to 25% of which appear only once. This sample also appeared in a second study, on T cells of mothers and their children.

Sequences were obtained from blood. All receptors derive from a girl aged 2 to 10 in good health.

There are a few counts of this clonotype. The rearrangement joins TRBV10-2 to TRBJ2-3; 7 nucleotides agree with TRBD1. The germline CDR1 and CDR2 sequences are WSHSY and SAAADI. Trimming at V came to 9 bases and at J to 2 bases, leaving 8 bases not matched to a gene. The length of the CDR3 is 14 residues. The CDR3 region is CASARDSYTDTQYF. CDR3 bases: TGCGCCAGTGCCCGGGACAGCTACACAGATACGCAGTATTTT.

V and J are TRBV10-2 and TRBJ2-5; D remains ambiguous. CDR3 length: 13 residues. In germline, CDR1 is WSHSY, CDR2 SAAADI. Trimming shortened V by 10 bases and J by 1 base, and 13 bases separated the two germline ends. CDR3 region: CATLGGFQETQYF. CDR3 coding DNA: TGCGCCACCCTAGGTGGGTTCCAAGAGACCCAGTACTTC.

The chain joins TRBV3-1 to TRBJ2-7; tentatively, D is TRBD2 (6 bases). The CDR3 has 13 residues. Trimming removed 1 base at V and 6 bases at J, with 10 bases between. Germline loops: CDR1 LGHDT, CDR2 YNNKEL (reference sequence). CDR3 protein: CASSQGVGLEQYF. CDR3 coding DNA: TGTGCCAGCAGCCAAGGAGTGGGACTCGAGCAGTACTTC.

The chain employs TRBV6-6 and TRBJ1-2, with D unclear. The V and J ends lost 2 bases and 8 bases respectively, with 12 bases between them. Germline V gives CDR1 MNHNY, CDR2 SVGAGI (reference sequence). This CDR3 spans 13 amino acids. The CDR3 loop is CASSYAPLDGYTF. CDR3 in DNA: TGTGCCAGCAGTTACGCCCCCTTGGACGGCTACACCTTC.

This chain uses TRBV6-1 with TRBJ2-1; D uncertain. The J call is in doubt because the DNA end fits TRBJ2-5 better. The CDR3 runs 11 residues. Germline V gene sequence: CDR1 MNHNS, CDR2 SASEGT. CDR3 in amino acids: CASLLQETQYF. The CDR3 region has the DNA TGTGCCAGCTTGCTCCAAGAGACCCAGTACTTC.

The chain has TRBV29-1 and TRBJ2-2, with 8 bases fitting TRBD1. The CDR3 runs 14 residues. From germline, CDR1 is SQVTM and CDR2 ANQGSEA. Germline trimming cut 5 bases from V and 2 bases from J; bases unmatched to any gene: 4. The CDR3 DNA reads TGCAGCGTTAAGGACAGGGCTAACACCGGGGAGCTGTTTTTT. It translates to CSVKDRANTGELFF.

This clonotype was observed a few times. The genes are TRBV13 and TRBJ2-7; TRBD2 matches at 10 bases. V lost 4 bases, J lost 0 bases, and 3 bases stayed unmatched. CDR1 and CDR2 from the germline V gene are PRHDT and FYEKMQ (reference sequence). The CDR3 contains 15 residues. The CDR3: CASSYPSGSSYEQYF. For the CDR3, the DNA is TGTGCCAGCAGCTACCCTAGCGGGAGCTCCTACGAGCAGTACTTC.

This clonotype was seen more than once but under ten times. This chain uses TRBV7-2 with TRBJ1-1; D remains unclear. Germline V CDR1 and CDR2: SGHTA, FQGNSA. The CDR3 loop spans 13 amino acids. V was cut by 7 bases and J by 1 base, with 10 bases left in between. This CDR3 reads CASMWYPNTEAFF. CDR3 nucleotides: TGTGCCAGCATGTGGTACCCGAACACTGAAGCTTTCTTT.

This clonotype has more than one count but fewer than ten. This chain links TRBV6-5 with TRBJ2-7, with D perhaps assigned TRBD1 or TRBD2 (5 bases each). CDR3 length: 15 amino acids. The V gene lost 6 bases and the J gene lost 3 bases, with 18 bases spanning the gap. The germline CDR1 and CDR2 sequences are MNHEY and SVGAGI. CDR3 in DNA: TGTGCCAGCAGGACGGAAGGCGCAGGGAGCTACGAGCAGTACTTC. Translated: CASRTEGAGSYEQYF.

V gene TRBV4-1 combines with J gene TRBJ2-3; the D is unclear. This CDR3 has 11 amino acids. Germline CDR1 MGHRA, CDR2 YSYEKL. V was shortened by 1 base and J by 9 bases, with 5 bases between the two germline ends. CDR3 loop: CASSQGNTQYF. The CDR3 DNA reads TGCGCCAGCAGCCAAGGGAACACGCAGTATTTT.

This clonotype has just a few counts. The V gene is TRBV6-5, the J gene TRBJ1-5; no reliable D call. This CDR3 is built from 15 residues. Germline V CDR1 and CDR2: MNHEY, SVGAGI. Trimming stripped 6 bases from V and 7 bases from J, with 19 bases between. Here the CDR3 reads CASSHEGHLGQPQHF. The CDR3 coding sequence is TGTGCCAGCAGCCATGAGGGCCATTTAGGCCAGCCCCAGCATTTT.

Only one count was recorded for this clonotype. The CDR3 region has the DNA TGCAGTGCTAGAAGGCTTTTCACTGAAGCTTTCTTT. Amino acids: CSARRLFTEAFF. The chain is built from TRBV20-1 and TRBJ1-1; no firm D call. With 2 bases removed from V and 4 bases from J, the gap between germline ends came to 8 bases. There are 12 residues in the CDR3. CDR1 is DFQATT and CDR2 is SNEGSKA in the germline V gene (reference sequence).

V gene TRBV7-3 combines with J gene TRBJ2-5; 12 bases fit TRBD1. The CDR3 is 18 residues long. V lost 2 bases to trimming and J lost 2 bases; unmatched junction nucleotides: 9. Per the germline V gene, CDR1 is SGHTA and CDR2 is FQGTGA. The CDR3 DNA follows: TGTGCCAGCAGCTTATACGGGACAGGGGGCAGGTCGCAAGAGACCCAGTACTTC. It is translated as CASSLYGTGGRSQETQYF.

This clonotype showed up just a few times. An end of the junction differs from the germline gene, which may be a read error. The V and J genes are TRBV4-2 and TRBJ2-1; 9 positions match TRBD2. CDR1 and CDR2 (germline): LGHNA, YNFKEQ. The CDR3 covers 17 residues. This chain's CDR3 is CASSQELAGASYNEQFF. As DNA, the CDR3 is TGTGCCAGCAGCCAAGAGTTAGCGGGGGCCTCCTACAATGAGCAGTTCTTT.

This clonotype showed up just a few times. The V and J genes are TRBV6-5 and TRBJ1-2; tentatively, D is TRBD1 (6 bases). CDR1 MNHEY and CDR2 SVGAGI come from the germline V gene. The V end was cut by 5 bases, the J end by 1 base, with 23 bases between. The CDR3 has 18 residues. The CDR3 nucleotides read TGTGCCAGCAGTCACTTAGGGGACAACGACCTCCATAACTATGGCTACACCTTC. Its translation: CASSHLGDNDLHNYGYTF.

The chain joins TRBV20-1 to TRBJ2-2, with D perhaps TRBD2 (8 bases). The germline CDR1 and CDR2 sequences are DFQATT and SNEGSKA (reference sequence). Trimming pared 3 bases from V and 3 bases from J, leaving 14 bases between. The CDR3 loop spans 15 amino acids. The CDR3 DNA follows: TGCAGTGCTAGTGCGGGGGGACAGCACACCGGGGAGCTGTTTTTT. The encoded protein is CSASAGGQHTGELFF.

This clonotype appeared a few times. The chain carries TRBV19 and TRBJ1-2; TRBD1 is a possible D gene (5 bases). This CDR3 contains 13 residues. Trimming stripped 3 bases from V and 7 bases from J, with 12 bases between. Germline CDR1 is LNHDA and CDR2 is SQIVND (reference sequence). The CDR3 loop is CASSIARESGYTF. The CDR3, as DNA: TGTGCCAGTAGTATCGCCAGGGAGAGTGGCTACACCTTC.

This clonotype occurred once. The V gene is TRBV2, the J gene TRBJ2-1; possibly TRBD1 for D (5 bases). This CDR3 spans 14 amino acids. CDR1 is SNHLY, CDR2 FYNNEI, per germline. V was pared by 3 bases and J by 3 bases, with 9 bases between. CDR3 protein: CASSDRVNYNEQFF. For the CDR3, the DNA is TGTGCCAGCAGTGACAGGGTCAACTACAATGAGCAGTTCTTC.

This clonotype occurred many times. The rearrangement joins TRBV4-3 to TRBJ2-5; the D gene could be TRBD1 or TRBD2 (5 bases each). Germline values: CDR1 LGHNA, CDR2 YSLEER. The V and J ends lost 0 bases and 5 bases respectively, with 16 bases between them. The CDR3 totals 16 residues. The CDR3 nucleotides read TGCGCCAGCAGCCAAGATGGGATTGGGGGAGTGGAGACCCAGTACTTC. It encodes CASSQDGIGGVETQYF.

V gene TRBV24-1 combines with J gene TRBJ2-1; 9 positions agree with TRBD1. J lost 6 bases, V lost 9 bases, and 2 bases had no gene match. Germline loops: CDR1 KGHDR, CDR2 SFDVKD. The CDR3 length is 12 residues. The CDR3 is CATQTGGNEQFF. The CDR3 nucleotides are TGTGCCACCCAGACAGGGGGCAATGAGCAGTTCTTC.

This clonotype was detected only a few times. This chain links TRBV6-6 with TRBJ1-6; D is undetermined. Germline-derived CDR1 and CDR2 are MNHNY and SVGAGI (reference sequence). This CDR3 is 16 amino acids long. Trimming pared 6 bases from V and 0 bases from J, leaving 12 bases between. This chain's CDR3 is CASSPLRSSYNSPLHF. The CDR3 DNA is TGTGCCAGCAGCCCATTAAGAAGCTCCTATAATTCACCCCTCCACTTT.

This clonotype has at least ten counts. The chain joins TRBV28 to TRBJ2-7; D not certain. This CDR3 has 10 amino acids. Between the trimmed V and J ends, which lost 5 bases and 3 bases, there was a span of 2 bases. Germline lookup yields CDR1 MDHEN and CDR2 SYDVKM. The CDR3 nucleotides are TGTGCCAGCAGTAACTACGAGCAGTACTTC. The encoded protein is CASSNYEQYF.

This clonotype was counted only a few times. V usage is TRBV28 and J usage is TRBJ2-5, with TRBD1 as a possible D gene (5 bases). Trimming stripped 6 bases from V and 5 bases from J, with 13 bases between. The germline gives CDR1 MDHEN, CDR2 SYDVKM. This CDR3 comprises 13 residues. CDR3 residues: CASRAGMGETQYF. CDR3 bases: TGTGCCAGCAGGGCAGGGATGGGGGAGACCCAGTACTTC. Based on the CDR3 plus reference TRBV28 and TRBJ2-5, the full variable domain is DVKVTQSSRYLVKRTGEKVFLECVQDMDHENMFWYRQDPGLGLRLIYFSYDVKMKEKGDIPEGYSVSREKKERFSLILESASTNQTSMYLCASRAGMGETQYFGPGTRLLVL.

The J gene is TRBJ1-1, the V gene TRBV29-1; possibly TRBD1 for D (6 bases). The germline V gene has CDR1 SQVTM and CDR2 ANQGSEA. Trimming took off 4 bases at V and 5 bases at J, with 11 bases between the two ends. The CDR3 has 12 amino acids. CDR3: CSVAGAGTEAFF. The CDR3, as DNA: TGCAGCGTTGCAGGGGCGGGAACTGAAGCTTTCTTT.

This clonotype has a handful of counts. This rearrangement joins TRBV15 to TRBJ2-5; D is uncertain. The V end was cut by 0 bases, the J end by 4 bases, with 9 bases between. CDR1 is LNHNV, CDR2 YYDKDF, per germline (reference sequence). The CDR3 is 14 amino acids. The CDR3 coding sequence is TGTGCCACCAGCAGAGATGAGATAAGAGAGACCCAGTACTTC. Protein product: CATSRDEIRETQYF. Variable domain in full (rest from reference TRBV15 and TRBJ2-5): DAMVIQNPRYQVTQFGKPVTLSCSQTLNHNVMYWYQQKSSQAPKLLFHYYDKDFNNEADTPDNFQSRRPNTSFCFLDIRSPGLGDTAMYLCATSRDEIRETQYFGPGTRLLVL.

This clonotype occurred a few times. The chain recombines TRBV20-1 with TRBJ1-2; possible D gene TRBD1, 5 bases. Between the trimmed V and J ends, which lost 3 bases and 10 bases, there was a span of 24 bases. The CDR3 extends over 15 amino acids. Germline V gene sequence: CDR1 DFQATT, CDR2 SNEGSKA (reference sequence). DNA of the CDR3: TGCAGTGCTAGGGTTAGGGGTTCCCTTACGACCTTCTACACCTTC. It encodes CSARVRGSLTTFYTF.